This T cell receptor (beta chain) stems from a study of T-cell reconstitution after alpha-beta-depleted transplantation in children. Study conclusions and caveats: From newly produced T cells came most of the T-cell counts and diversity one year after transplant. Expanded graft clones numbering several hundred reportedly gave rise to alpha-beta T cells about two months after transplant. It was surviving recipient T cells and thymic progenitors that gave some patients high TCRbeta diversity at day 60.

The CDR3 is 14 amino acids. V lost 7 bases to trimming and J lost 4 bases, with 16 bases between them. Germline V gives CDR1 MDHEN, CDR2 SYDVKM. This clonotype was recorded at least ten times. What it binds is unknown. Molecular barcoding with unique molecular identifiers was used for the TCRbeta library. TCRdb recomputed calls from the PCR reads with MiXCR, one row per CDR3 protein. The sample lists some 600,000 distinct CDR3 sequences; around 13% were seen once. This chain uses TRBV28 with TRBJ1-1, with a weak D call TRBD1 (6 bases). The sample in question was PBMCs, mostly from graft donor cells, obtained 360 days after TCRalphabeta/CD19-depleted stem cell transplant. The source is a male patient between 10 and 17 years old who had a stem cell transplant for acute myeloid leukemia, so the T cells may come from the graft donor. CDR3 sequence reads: CASTKGGVGTEAFF. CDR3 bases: TGTGCCAGCACAAAGGGGGGCGTTGGCACTGAAGCTTTCTTT.